These T cell receptor beta chains were read from a single sample in a study of CD8 T cells in ankylosing spondylitis. Using its own MiXCR run on the 5' RACE reads, TCRdb lists one record per CDR3 protein. The table shows roughly 490,000 distinct CDR3 sequences, with about 5% occurring only once. Sequencing was carried out using blood, either unsorted or a sorted T cell fraction (not recorded which). The receptors here all came from a male donor with ankylosing spondylitis. The CDR3 runs from the conserved cysteine through the conserved F or W. D genes are given only for firm matches. Size tells how often a clone was seen, or its class if it is expanded.

CASSIRAAYEAFF	TGTGCCAGTAGTATAAGAGCAGCCTATGAAGCTTTCTTT	few	TRBV19	TRBJ1-1	NA
CASSQGAANTGELFF	TGCGCCAGCAGCCAAGGGGCGGCGAACACCGGGGAGCTGTTTTTT	many	TRBV4-3	TRBJ2-2	NA
CASRSSWVYNEQFF	TGTGCCAGCAGAAGTTCGTGGGTCTACAATGAGCAGTTCTTC	many	TRBV7-2	TRBJ2-1	NA
CSATGETPPYEQYF	TGCAGTGCTACGGGGGAAACTCCCCCCTACGAGCAGTACTTC	many	TRBV20-1	TRBJ2-7	NA
CASSLIGAGSPLHF	TGTGCCAGCAGTCTAATAGGGGCCGGTTCACCCCTCCACTTT	many	TRBV12-3/TRBV12-4	TRBJ1-6	NA
CASTRTSGGDEQFF	TGCGCCAGCACCCGGACTAGCGGGGGTGATGAGCAGTTCTTC	many	TRBV5-1	TRBJ2-1	TRBD2
CASTLGGIYSGNTIYF	TGTGCCAGCACCTTAGGGGGGATCTATTCTGGAAACACCATATATTTT	many	TRBV7-2	TRBJ1-3	NA
CASSLRGGTRSYEQYF	TGTGCCAGCAGCTTAAGAGGCGGAACCCGCTCCTACGAGCAGTACTTC	few	TRBV7-3	TRBJ2-7	NA
CASSYITSSETQYF	TGTGCCAGCAGTTACATTACTAGCAGCGAGACCCAGTACTTC	many	TRBV6-5	TRBJ2-5	NA
CSAIRDRGGYTF	TGCAGTGCGATCCGGGACCGAGGGGGCTACACCTTC	many	TRBV20-1	TRBJ1-2	NA